This TCR beta chain appears in the sequencing data of a study of regulatory T cells in long-lasting Graves disease. Study summary: Graves' patients, diagnosed recently, had received antithyroid drugs under 3 months. Study results and limitations: TCR diversity was lower in persistent Graves' patients than in newly diagnosed ones. Not thyroid tissue but only peripheral blood was studied.

Time point of the sample: newly diagnosed GD, antithyroid drugs for less than 3 months. PBMCs were the source of the RNA used for TCR sequencing. The authors built TCR beta libraries using iRepertoire HTBI primers and Arm-PCR of CDR3 regions. TCRdb fed the multiplex PCR reads into MiXCR, producing one record per CDR3 protein. The table includes 400,000 to 550,000 distinct CDR3 sequences, 15% to 20% detected once. Concerning this clonotype: Its matching antigen is unknown.

The CDR3 is 14 amino acids. The germline gives CDR1 LGHDT, CDR2 YNNKEL (reference sequence). V was cut by 4 bases and J by 6 bases, with 16 bases left in between. These data were also reused for a study on T cells in Graves' hyperthyroidism and ophthalmopathy. Per that paper: Initially, a first-round RT-PCR of the TCR CDR3 employed the HTBI primer set.

The starting material was peripheral blood mononuclear cells (PBMCs), obtained at new diagnosis, from a patient treated with antithyroid drugs. This sequence was found in a woman aged 18-29 years with Graves disease. This chain joins TRBV3-1 and TRBJ2-7, with D tentatively TRBD1 (6 bases). The CDR3 region is CASSLNTGNGEQYF. CDR3 bases: TGTGCCAGCAGCCTAAACACAGGGAACGGCGAGCAGTACTTC.